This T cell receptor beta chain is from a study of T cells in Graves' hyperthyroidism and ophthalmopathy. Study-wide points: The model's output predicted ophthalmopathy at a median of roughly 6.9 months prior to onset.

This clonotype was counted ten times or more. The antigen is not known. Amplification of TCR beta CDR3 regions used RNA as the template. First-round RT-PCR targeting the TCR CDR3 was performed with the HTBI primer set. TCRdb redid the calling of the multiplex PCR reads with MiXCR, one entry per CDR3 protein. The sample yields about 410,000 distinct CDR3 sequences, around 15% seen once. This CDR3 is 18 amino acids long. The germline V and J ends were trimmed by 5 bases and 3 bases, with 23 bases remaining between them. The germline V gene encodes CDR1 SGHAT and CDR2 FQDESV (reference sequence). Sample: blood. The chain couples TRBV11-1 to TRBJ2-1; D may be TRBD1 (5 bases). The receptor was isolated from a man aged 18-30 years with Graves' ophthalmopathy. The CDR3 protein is CASSKDWWQGAHYNEQFF. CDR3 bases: TGTGCCAGCAGCAAAGATTGGTGGCAAGGGGCGCACTACAATGAGCAGTTCTTC.